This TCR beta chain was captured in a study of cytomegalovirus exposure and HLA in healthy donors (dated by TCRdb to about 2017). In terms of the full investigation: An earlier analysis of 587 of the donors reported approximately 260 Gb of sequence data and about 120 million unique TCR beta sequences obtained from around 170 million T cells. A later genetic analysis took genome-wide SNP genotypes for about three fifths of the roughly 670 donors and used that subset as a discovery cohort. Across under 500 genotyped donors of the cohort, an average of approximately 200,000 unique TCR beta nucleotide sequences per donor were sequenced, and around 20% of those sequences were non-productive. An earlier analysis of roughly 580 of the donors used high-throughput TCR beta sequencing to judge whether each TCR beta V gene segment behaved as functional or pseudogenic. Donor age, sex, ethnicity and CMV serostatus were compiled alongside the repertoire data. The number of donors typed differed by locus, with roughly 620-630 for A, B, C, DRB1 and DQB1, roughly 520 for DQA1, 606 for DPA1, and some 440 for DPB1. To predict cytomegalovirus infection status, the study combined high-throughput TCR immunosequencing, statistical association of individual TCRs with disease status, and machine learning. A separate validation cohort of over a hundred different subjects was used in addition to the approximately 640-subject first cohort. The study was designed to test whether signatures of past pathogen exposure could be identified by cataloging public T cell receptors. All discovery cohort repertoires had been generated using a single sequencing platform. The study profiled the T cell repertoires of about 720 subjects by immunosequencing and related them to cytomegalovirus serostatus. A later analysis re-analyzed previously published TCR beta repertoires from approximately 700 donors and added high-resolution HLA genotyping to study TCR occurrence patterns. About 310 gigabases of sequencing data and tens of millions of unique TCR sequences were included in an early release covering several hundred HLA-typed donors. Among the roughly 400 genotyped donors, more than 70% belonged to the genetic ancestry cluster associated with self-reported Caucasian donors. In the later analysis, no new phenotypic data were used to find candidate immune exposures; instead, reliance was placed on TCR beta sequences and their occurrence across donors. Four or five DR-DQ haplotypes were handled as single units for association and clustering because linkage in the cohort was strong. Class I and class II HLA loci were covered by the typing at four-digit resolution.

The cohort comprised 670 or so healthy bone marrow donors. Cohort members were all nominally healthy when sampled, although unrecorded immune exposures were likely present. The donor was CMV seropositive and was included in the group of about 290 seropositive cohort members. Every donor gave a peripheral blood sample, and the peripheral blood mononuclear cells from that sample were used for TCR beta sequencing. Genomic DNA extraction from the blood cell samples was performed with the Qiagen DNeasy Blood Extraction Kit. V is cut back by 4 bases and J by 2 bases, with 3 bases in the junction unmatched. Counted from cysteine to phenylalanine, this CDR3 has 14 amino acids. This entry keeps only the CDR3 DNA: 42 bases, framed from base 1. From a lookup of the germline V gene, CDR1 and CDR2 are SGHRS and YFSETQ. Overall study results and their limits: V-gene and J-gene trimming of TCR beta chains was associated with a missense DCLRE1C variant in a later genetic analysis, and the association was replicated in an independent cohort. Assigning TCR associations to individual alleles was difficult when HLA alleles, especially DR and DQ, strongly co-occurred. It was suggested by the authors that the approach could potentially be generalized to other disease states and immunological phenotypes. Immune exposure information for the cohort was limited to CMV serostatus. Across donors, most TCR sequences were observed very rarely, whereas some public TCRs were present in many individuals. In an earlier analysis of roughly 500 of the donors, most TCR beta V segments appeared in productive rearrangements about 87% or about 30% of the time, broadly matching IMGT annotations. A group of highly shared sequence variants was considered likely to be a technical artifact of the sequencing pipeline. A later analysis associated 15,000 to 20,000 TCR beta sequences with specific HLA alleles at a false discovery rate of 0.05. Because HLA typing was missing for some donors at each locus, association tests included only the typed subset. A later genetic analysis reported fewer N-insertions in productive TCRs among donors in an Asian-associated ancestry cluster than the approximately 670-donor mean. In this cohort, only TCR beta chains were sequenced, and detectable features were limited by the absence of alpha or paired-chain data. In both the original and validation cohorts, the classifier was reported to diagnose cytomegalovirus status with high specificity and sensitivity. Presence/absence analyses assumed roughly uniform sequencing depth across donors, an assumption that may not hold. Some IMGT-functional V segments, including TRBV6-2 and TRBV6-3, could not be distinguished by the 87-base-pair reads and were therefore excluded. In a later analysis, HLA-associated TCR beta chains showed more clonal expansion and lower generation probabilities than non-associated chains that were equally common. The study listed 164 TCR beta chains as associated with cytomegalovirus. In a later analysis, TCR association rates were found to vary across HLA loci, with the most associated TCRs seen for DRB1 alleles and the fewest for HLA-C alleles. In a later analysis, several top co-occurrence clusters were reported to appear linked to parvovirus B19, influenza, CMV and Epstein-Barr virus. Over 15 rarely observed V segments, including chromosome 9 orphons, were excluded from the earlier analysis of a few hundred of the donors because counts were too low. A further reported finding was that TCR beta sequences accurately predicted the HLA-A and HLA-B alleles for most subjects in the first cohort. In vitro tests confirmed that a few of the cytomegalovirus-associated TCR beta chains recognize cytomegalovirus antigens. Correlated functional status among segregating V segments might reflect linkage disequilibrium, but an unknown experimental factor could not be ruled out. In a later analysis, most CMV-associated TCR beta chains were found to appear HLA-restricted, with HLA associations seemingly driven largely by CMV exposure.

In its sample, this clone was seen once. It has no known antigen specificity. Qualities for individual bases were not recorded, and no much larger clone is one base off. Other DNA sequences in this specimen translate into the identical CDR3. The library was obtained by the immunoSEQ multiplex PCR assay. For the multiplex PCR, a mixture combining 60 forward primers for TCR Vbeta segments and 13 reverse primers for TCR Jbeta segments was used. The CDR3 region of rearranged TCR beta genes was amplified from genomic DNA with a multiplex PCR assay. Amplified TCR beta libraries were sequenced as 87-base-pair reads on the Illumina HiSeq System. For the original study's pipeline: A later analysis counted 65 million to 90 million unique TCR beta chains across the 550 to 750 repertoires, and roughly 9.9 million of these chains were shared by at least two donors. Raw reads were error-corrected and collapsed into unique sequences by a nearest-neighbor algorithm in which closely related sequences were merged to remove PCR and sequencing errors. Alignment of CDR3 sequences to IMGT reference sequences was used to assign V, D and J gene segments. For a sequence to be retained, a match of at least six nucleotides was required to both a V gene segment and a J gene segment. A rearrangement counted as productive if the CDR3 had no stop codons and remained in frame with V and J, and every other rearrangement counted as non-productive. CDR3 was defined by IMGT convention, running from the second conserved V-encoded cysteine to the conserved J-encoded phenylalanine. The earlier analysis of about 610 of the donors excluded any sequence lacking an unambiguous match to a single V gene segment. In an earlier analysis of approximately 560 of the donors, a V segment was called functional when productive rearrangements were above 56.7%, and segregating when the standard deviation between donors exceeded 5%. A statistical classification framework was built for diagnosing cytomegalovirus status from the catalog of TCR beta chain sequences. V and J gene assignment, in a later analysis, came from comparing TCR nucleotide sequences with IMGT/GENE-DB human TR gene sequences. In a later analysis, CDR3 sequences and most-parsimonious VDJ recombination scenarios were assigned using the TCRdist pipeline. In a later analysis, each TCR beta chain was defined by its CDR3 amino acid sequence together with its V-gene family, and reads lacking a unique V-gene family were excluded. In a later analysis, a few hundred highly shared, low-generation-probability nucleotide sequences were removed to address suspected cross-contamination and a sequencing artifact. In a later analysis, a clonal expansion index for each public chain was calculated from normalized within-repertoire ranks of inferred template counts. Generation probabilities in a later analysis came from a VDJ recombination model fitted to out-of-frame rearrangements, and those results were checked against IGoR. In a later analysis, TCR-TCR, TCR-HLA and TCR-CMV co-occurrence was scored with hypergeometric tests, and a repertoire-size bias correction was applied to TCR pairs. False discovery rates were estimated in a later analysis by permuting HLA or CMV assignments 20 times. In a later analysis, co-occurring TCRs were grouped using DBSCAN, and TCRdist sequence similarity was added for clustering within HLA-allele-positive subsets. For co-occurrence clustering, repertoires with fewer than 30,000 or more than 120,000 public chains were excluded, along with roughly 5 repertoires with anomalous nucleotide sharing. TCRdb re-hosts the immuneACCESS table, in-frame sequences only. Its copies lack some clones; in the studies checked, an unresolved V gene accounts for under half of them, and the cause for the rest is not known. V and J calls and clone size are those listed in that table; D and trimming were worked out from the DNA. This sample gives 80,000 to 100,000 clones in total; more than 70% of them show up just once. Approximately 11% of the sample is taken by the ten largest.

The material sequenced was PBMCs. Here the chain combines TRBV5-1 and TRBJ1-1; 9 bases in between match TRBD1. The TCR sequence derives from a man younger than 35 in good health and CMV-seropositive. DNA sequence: TGCGCCAGCAGCCCGGGACAGGGAAACACTGAAGCTTTCTTT. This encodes CASSPGQGNTEAFF. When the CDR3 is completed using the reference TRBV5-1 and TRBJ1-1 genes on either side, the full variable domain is KAGVTQTPRYLIKTRGQQVTLSCSPISGHRSVSWYQQTPGQGLQFLFEYFSETQRNKGNFPGRFSGRQFSNSRSEMNVSTLELGDSALYLCASSPGQGNTEAFFGQGTRLTVV.